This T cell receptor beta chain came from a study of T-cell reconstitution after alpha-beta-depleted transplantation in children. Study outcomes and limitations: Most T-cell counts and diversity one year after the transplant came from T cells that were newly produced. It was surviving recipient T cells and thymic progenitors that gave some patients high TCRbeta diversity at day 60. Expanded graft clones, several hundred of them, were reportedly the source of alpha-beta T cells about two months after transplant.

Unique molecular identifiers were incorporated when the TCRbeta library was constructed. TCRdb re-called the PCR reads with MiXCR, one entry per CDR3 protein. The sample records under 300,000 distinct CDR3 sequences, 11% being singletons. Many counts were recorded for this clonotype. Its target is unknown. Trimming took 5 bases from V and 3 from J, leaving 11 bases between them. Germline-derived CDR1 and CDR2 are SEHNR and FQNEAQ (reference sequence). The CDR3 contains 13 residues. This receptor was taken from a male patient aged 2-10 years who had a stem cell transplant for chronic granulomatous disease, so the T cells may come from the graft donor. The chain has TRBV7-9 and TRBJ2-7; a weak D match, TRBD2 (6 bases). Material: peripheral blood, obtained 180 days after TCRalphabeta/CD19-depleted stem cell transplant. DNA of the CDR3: TGTGCCAGCAGCCTCCGGGAGAACTACGAGCAGTACTTC. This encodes CASSLRENYEQYF.